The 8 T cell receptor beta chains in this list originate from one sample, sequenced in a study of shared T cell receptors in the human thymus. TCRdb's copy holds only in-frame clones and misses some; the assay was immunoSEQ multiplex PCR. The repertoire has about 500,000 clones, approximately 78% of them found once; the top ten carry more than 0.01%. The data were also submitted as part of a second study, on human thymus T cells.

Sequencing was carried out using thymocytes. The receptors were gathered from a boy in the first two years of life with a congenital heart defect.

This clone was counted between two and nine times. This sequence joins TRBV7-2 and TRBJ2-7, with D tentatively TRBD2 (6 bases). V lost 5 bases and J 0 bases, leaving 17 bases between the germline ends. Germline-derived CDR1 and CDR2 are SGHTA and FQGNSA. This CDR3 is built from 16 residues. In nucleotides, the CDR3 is TGTGCCAGCAGCCGTATTAGCGGACCGTACTCCTACGAGCAGTACTTC. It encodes CASSRISGPYSYEQYF.

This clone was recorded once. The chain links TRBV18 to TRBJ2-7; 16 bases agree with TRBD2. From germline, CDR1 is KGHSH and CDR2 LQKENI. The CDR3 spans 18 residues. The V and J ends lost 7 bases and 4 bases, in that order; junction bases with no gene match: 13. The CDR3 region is CASYKGLAGGPSSYEQYF. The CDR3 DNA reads TGTGCCAGCTACAAGGGACTAGCGGGAGGGCCCTCCTCATACGAGCAGTACTTC.

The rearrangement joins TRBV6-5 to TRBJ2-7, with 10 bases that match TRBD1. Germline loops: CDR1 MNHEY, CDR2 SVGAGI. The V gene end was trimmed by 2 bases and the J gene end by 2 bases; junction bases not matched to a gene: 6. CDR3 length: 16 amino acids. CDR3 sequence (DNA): TGTGCCAGCAGTTACGCCCGGGACAGGGGTACCTACGAGCAGTACTTC. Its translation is CASSYARDRGTYEQYF.

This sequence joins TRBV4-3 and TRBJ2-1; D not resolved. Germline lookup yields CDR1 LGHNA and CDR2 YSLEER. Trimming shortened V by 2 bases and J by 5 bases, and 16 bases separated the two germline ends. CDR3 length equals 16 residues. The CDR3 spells CASSQRSPPLHNEQFF. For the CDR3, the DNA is TGCGCCAGCAGCCAACGGTCTCCCCCCCTACACAATGAGCAGTTCTTC.

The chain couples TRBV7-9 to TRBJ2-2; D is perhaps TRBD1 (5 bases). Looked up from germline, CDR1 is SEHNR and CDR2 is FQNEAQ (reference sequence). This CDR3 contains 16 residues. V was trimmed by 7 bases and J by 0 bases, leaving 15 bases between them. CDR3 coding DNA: TGTGCCAGCATCGTATCAACAGGTTCGAACACCGGGGAGCTGTTTTTT. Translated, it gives CASIVSTGSNTGELFF. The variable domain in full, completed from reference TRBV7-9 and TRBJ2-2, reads DTGVSQNPRHKITKRGQNVTFRCDPISEHNRLYWYRQTLGQGPEFLTYFQNEAQLEKSRLLSDRFSAERPKGSFSTLEIQRTEQGDSAMYLCASIVSTGSNTGELFFGEGSRLTVL.

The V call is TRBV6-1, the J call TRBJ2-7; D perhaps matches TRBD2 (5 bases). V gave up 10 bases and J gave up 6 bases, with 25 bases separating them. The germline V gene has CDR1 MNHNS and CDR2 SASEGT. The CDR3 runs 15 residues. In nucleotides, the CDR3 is TGTGCCATTTCCCTCCCGCCGGGGAGTGTCGCCGAGCAGTACTTC. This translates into CAISLPPGSVAEQYF.

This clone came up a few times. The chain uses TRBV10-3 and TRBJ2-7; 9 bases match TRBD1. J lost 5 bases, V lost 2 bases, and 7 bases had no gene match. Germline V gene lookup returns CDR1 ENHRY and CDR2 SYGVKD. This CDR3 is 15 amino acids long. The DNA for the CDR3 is TGTGCCATCAGTGAGGCGGGACAGGGTAACCACGAGCAGTACTTC. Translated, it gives CAISEAGQGNHEQYF.

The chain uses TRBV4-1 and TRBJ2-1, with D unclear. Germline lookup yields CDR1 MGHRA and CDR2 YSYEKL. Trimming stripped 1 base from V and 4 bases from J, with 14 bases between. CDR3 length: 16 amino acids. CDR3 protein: CASSQGYPTLYNEQFF. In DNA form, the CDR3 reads TGCGCCAGCAGCCAAGGCTATCCCACGCTTTACAATGAGCAGTTCTTC.